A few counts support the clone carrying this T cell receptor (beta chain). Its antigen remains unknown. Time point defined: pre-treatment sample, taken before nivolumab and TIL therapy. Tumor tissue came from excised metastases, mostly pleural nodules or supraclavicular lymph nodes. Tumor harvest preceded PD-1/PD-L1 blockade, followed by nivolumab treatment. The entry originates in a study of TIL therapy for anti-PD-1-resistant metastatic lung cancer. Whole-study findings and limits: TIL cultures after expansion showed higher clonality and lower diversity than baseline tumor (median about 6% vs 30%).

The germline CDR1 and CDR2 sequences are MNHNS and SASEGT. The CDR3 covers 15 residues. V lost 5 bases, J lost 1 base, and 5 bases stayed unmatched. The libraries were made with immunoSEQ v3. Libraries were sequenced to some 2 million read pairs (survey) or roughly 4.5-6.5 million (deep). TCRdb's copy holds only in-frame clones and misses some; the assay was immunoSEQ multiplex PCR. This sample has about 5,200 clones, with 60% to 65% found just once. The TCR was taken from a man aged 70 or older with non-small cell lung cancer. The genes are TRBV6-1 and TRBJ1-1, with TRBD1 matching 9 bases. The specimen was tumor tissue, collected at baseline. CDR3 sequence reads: CASSPEDRGNTEAFF. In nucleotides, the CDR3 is TGTGCCAGCAGTCCCGAGGACAGGGGGAACACTGAAGCTTTCTTT.